This T cell receptor beta chain was profiled in a study of cytomegalovirus exposure and HLA in healthy donors. The PCR had 60 Vbeta and 13 Jbeta primers. The table came from immunoSEQ multiplex PCR; TCRdb's copy has only in-frame clones and leaves some out. The table has roughly 50,000 clones, roughly 77% seen once. This clone has just a few counts. CDR1 is LNHDA, CDR2 SQIVND, per germline (reference sequence). The V end was cut by 11 bases, the J end by 9 bases, with 29 bases between. The CDR3 has 16 residues. The rearrangement joins TRBV19 to TRBJ2-1; perhaps TRBD1 as D (6 bases). Specimen: PBMCs. The sequence came from a young man in good health and CMV-seropositive. The CDR3 protein is CAVEDFGGPRQGEQFF. For the CDR3, the DNA is TGTGCCGTGGAGGATTTTGGGGGCCCTCGGCAGGGTGAGCAGTTCTTC.